Below, 23 T cell receptor beta chains from the same sample are listed, as sequenced in a study of blood T cell repertoires in COVID-19. The data were produced by immunoSEQ multiplex PCR, yet TCRdb's version contains in-frame clones alone and is incomplete. The sample holds some 400,000 clones, approximately 87% seen once. The material sequenced was peripheral blood. All receptors derive from a woman in her 30s with COVID-19, enrolled during active disease.

The chain links TRBV7-8 to TRBJ2-1, with 9 nucleotides matching TRBD2. V dropped 7 bases and J dropped 7; count of bases not matched to a gene: 17. CDR1 and CDR2 from the germline V gene are SGHVS and FQNEAQ. The CDR3 covers 17 residues. The CDR3 protein is CASTPSPVREGLNEQFF. The CDR3 coding sequence is TGTGCCAGCACCCCGTCCCCGGTGCGGGAGGGTCTTAATGAGCAGTTCTTC.

This rearrangement joins TRBV27 to TRBJ1-2, with 8 nucleotides matching TRBD1. Trimming took 2 bases from V and 3 from J; bases not matched to a gene: 5. The germline V gene encodes CDR1 MNHEY and CDR2 SMNVEV (reference sequence). The CDR3 runs 15 residues. The CDR3 sequence is CASSLTQGAYYGYTF. CDR3 in DNA: TGTGCCAGCAGTTTAACCCAGGGGGCATACTATGGCTACACCTTC.

V usage is TRBV2 and J usage is TRBJ2-7, with 9 bases lining up with TRBD1. The trim removed 6 bases at V and 1 base at J, leaving 4 bases unmatched. Germline values: CDR1 SNHLY, CDR2 FYNNEI. This CDR3 spans 14 amino acids. The CDR3 loop reads CASSRDRESYEQYF. The CDR3 region has the DNA TGTGCCAGCAGCCGGGACAGGGAGTCCTACGAGCAGTACTTC.

This clone came up once. This chain joins TRBV11-2 and TRBJ2-7, with D unresolved. Deletions cut 0 bases from V and 3 bases from J, with 6 bases between. The CDR3 covers 13 residues. CDR1 is SGHAT, CDR2 FQNNGV, per germline. The CDR3 region has the DNA TGTGCCAGCAGCTTAGAACAGCACTACGAGCAGTACTTC. Its protein product is CASSLEQHYEQYF.

This clone was found once. The genes are TRBV30 and TRBJ2-5, with a tentative D call TRBD1 (7 bases). The CDR3 runs to 14 residues. Trimming took 5 bases from V and 5 from J, leaving 18 bases between them. Germline-derived CDR1 and CDR2 are GTSNPN and SVGIG (reference sequence). DNA of the CDR3: TGTGCCTGGCAGGCGGGACAGATAGTTGAGACCCAGTACTTC. This encodes CAWQAGQIVETQYF.

This clone was counted only a few times. This rearrangement joins TRBV19 to TRBJ1-2; D is ambiguous. CDR1 and CDR2 from the germline V gene are LNHDA and SQIVND (reference sequence). Trimming took 3 bases from V and 6 from J, leaving 11 bases between them. CDR3 length: 13 residues. The CDR3 spells CASSMRAAHGYTF. CDR3 bases: TGTGCCAGTAGTATGAGGGCGGCGCATGGCTACACCTTC.

The J gene is TRBJ2-7, the V gene TRBV5-1; TRBD2 aligns across 8 bases. Germline V lookup: CDR1 SGHRS, CDR2 YFSETQ. Germline trimming cut 1 base from V and 3 bases from J; bases unmatched to any gene: 9. The CDR3 totals 16 residues. CDR3 DNA: TGCGCCAGCAGCTTGAACCCACTAGCGGTAAGCTACGAGCAGTACTTC. Protein sequence: CASSLNPLAVSYEQYF.

V and J are TRBV5-6 and TRBJ1-2; TRBD1 is a possible D gene (5 bases). This CDR3 region has 14 residues. The germline gives CDR1 SGHDT, CDR2 YYEEEE. V was clipped by 4 bases and J by 2 bases, with 12 bases between them. The CDR3: CASSIGGGNYGYTF. CDR3 nucleotides: TGTGCCAGCAGCATCGGTGGGGGGAACTATGGCTACACCTTC.

This clone was found a few times. V usage is TRBV2 and J usage is TRBJ1-2; TRBD1 agrees at 9 bases. The germline V gene has CDR1 SNHLY and CDR2 FYNNEI. With V trimmed by 6 bases and J by 3 bases, 8 bases remained unmatched. CDR3 length equals 15 residues. CDR3 in DNA: TGTGCCAGCAGACTTAGGGACAGGGTTTACTATGGCTACACCTTC. It is translated as CASRLRDRVYYGYTF.

This chain uses TRBV19 with TRBJ1-6, with D tentatively TRBD1 (6 bases). Trimming cost V 9 bases and J 7 bases, with 16 bases left between them. The CDR3 has 14 residues. Germline CDR1 is LNHDA and CDR2 is SQIVND (reference sequence). In DNA form, the CDR3 reads TGTGCCAGCCAAAGGGGCCAGGGGAATTCACCCCTCCACTTT. Translating it yields CASQRGQGNSPLHF. Using reference TRBV19 and TRBJ1-6 for the parts outside the CDR3, the full variable domain is DGGITQSPKYLFRKEGQNVTLSCEQNLNHDAMYWYRQDPGQGLRLIYYSQIVNDFQKGDIAEGYSVSREKKESFPLTVTSAQKNPTAFYLCASQRGQGNSPLHFGNGTRLTVT.

The rearrangement links TRBV4-1 to TRBJ2-4; TRBD1 aligns across 7 bases. Germline CDR1 and CDR2: MGHRA and YSYEKL. V dropped 3 bases and J dropped 0; count of bases not matched to a gene: 5. This CDR3 contains 16 residues. CDR3 sequence: CASSHTGELAKNIQYF. In DNA form, the CDR3 reads TGCGCCAGCAGCCACACAGGGGAACTAGCCAAAAACATTCAGTACTTC.

J is TRBJ2-3 and V is TRBV18; D call uncertain. The CDR3 has 13 residues. The ends were cut back, 3 bases at V and 4 bases at J, with 8 bases in the middle. Germline V gene lookup returns CDR1 KGHSH and CDR2 LQKENI. The CDR3 protein is CASSPAVSDTQYF. CDR3 DNA sequence: TGTGCCAGCTCACCGGCGGTGTCAGATACGCAGTATTTT.

The V and J genes are TRBV7-8 and TRBJ2-1, with 7 positions matching TRBD2. The germline gives CDR1 SGHVS, CDR2 FQNEAQ. There are 13 residues in the CDR3. V was pared by 4 bases and J by 10 bases, with 7 bases of the junction left unmatched. The CDR3 sequence: CASSSNPGGEQFF. The CDR3 nucleotides read TGTGCCAGCAGCTCGAACCCGGGGGGAGAGCAGTTCTTC.

The rearrangement uses TRBV4-1 and TRBJ2-3; 7 positions match TRBD2. V trimming: 1 base; J trimming: 2 bases; junction bases outside the gene matches: 3. Germline values: CDR1 MGHRA, CDR2 YSYEKL. The CDR3 runs 15 residues. CDR3 sequence: CASSQGLANTDTQYF. As DNA, the CDR3 is TGCGCCAGCAGCCAAGGACTAGCCAACACAGATACGCAGTATTTT.

This chain links TRBV27 with TRBJ1-2; TRBD1 is a possible D gene (6 bases). From germline, CDR1 is MNHEY and CDR2 SMNVEV (reference sequence). V was cut by 5 bases and J by 4 bases, with 11 bases left in between. The CDR3 is 13 residues long. This CDR3 is CASSPDSPYGYTF. The CDR3 bases are TGTGCCAGCAGTCCGGACAGCCCCTATGGCTACACCTTC.

This chain connects TRBV27 to TRBJ2-4; 9 bases map to TRBD1. CDR3 size: 15 residues. V trimming: 1 base; J trimming: 7 bases; junction bases outside the gene matches: 5. The germline V gene has CDR1 MNHEY and CDR2 SMNVEV (reference sequence). CDR3 nucleotides: TGTGCCAGCAGTTTATTAGGACAGGGGATGAACATTCAGTACTTC. Translating it yields CASSLLGQGMNIQYF.

The J gene is TRBJ2-5, the V gene TRBV18; the D gene is possibly TRBD1 (6 bases). V dropped 3 bases and J dropped 4 bases, with 12 bases sitting between them. This CDR3 spans 14 amino acids. The V gene's germline CDR1 is KGHSH and CDR2 LQKENI. This CDR3 is CASSPGAGIETQYF. In DNA, the CDR3 is TGTGCCAGCTCACCGGGGGCAGGGATAGAGACCCAGTACTTC.

The chain has TRBV14 and TRBJ2-3; a weak D match, TRBD1 (6 bases). Germline CDR1 reads SGHDN; CDR2 reads FVKESK. The CDR3 is made up of 13 amino acids. V was cut by 0 bases and J by 8 bases, with 9 bases left in between. This CDR3 is CASSQDTGRTQYF. The CDR3, as DNA: TGTGCCAGCAGCCAAGATACAGGGCGTACGCAGTATTTT.

The genes are TRBV4-3 and TRBJ2-1; 7 bases are shared with TRBD2. The length of the CDR3 is 16 residues. The J segment lost 8 bases and the V segment lost 0 bases, leaving 10 bases of the junction unmatched. CDR1 is LGHNA, CDR2 YSLEER, per germline. Here the CDR3 DNA reads TGCGCCAGCAGCCAAGATAAAGGGCAGGGAGGGGATGAGCAGTTCTTC. Encoded protein: CASSQDKGQGGDEQFF.

This clone was seen once. The chain recombines TRBV6-5 with TRBJ1-1, with 9 bases that match TRBD1. J lost 5 bases, V lost 4 bases, and 5 bases had no gene match. CDR1 is MNHEY, CDR2 SVGAGI, per germline. The CDR3 extends over 14 amino acids. CDR3 residues: CASSLRTGDTEAFF. The CDR3 DNA reads as TGTGCCAGCAGTTTACGGACAGGGGATACTGAAGCTTTCTTT.

The rearrangement links TRBV5-1 to TRBJ2-3, with 8 bases identical to TRBD1. CDR1 and CDR2 (germline): SGHRS, YFSETQ. The CDR3 is made up of 16 amino acids. The ends lost 4 bases at V and 2 bases at J; junction bases unmatched: 9. The CDR3 here is CASSDRDRRFTDTQYF. The CDR3 DNA sequence: TGCGCCAGCAGCGACCGGGACAGGAGATTCACAGATACGCAGTATTTT.

The gene calls are TRBV11-2 and TRBJ1-2; D is undetermined. The CDR3 runs 15 residues. Trimming cost V 0 bases and J 4 bases, with 12 bases left between them. Per the germline V gene, CDR1 is SGHAT and CDR2 is FQNNGV. CDR3 sequence (DNA): TGTGCCAGCAGCTTAGATCGGGTGACCCTCTATGGCTACACCTTC. The encoded protein is CASSLDRVTLYGYTF.

Written as DNA, the CDR3 is TGTGCCAGCAGCTCAAGGGACAGGGCACAAAACATTCAGTACTTC. Its protein is CASSSRDRAQNIQYF. J is TRBJ2-4 and V is TRBV5-4, with 9 bases identical to TRBD1. Germline assignment: CDR1 SGHNT and CDR2 YYREEE (reference sequence). With 3 bases clipped from V and 5 bases from J, the junction kept 6 bases outside the gene matches. This CDR3 comprises 15 residues.